This T cell receptor beta chain was sequenced during a study of cytomegalovirus exposure and HLA in healthy donors. Germline-derived CDR1 and CDR2 are SGHDT and YYEEEE. This CDR3 contains 16 residues. V lost 2 bases and J 4 bases, leaving 16 bases between the germline ends. The method was immunoSEQ multiplex PCR; TCRdb's version includes in-frame clones alone and lacks a portion of them. The sample lists over 150,000 clones, about 95% occurring once. V usage is TRBV5-6 and J usage is TRBJ2-1, with D possibly TRBD2 on 5 matching bases. The sample was PBMCs. This receptor was obtained from a woman aged 18 to 35 in good health and CMV-seronegative. The CDR3 protein is CASSFFRGSDYNEQFF. The DNA for the CDR3 is TGTGCCAGCAGCTTCTTTAGAGGGTCGGATTACAATGAGCAGTTCTTC.